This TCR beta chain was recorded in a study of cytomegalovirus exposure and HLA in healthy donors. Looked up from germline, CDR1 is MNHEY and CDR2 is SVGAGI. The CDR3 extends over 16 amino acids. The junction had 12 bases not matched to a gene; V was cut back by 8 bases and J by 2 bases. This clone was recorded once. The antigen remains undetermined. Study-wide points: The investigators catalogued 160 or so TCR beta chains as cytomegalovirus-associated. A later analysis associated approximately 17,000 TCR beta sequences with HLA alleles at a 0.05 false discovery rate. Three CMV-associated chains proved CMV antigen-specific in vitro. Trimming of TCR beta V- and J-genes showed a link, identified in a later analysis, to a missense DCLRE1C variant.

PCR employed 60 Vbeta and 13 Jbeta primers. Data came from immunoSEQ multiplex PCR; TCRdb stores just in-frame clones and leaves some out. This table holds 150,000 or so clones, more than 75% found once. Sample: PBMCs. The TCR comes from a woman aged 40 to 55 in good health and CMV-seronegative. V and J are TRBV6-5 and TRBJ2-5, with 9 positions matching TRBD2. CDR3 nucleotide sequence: TGTGCCAGCCGTTCGGGCGGGGGGGCCCAGCAAGAGACCCAGTACTTC. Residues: CASRSGGGAQQETQYF.